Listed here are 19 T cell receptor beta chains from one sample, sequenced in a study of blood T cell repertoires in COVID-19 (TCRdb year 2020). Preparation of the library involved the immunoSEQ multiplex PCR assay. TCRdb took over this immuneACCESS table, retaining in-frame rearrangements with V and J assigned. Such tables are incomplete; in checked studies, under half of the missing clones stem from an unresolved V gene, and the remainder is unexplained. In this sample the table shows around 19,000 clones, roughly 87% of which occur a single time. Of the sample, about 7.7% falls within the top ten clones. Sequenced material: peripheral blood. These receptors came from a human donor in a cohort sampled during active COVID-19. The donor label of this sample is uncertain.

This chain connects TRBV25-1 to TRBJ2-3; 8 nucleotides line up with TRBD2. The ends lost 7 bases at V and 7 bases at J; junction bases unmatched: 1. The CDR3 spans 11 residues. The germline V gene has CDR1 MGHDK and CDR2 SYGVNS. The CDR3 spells CASTGGYTQYF. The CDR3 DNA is TGTGCCAGCACGGGGGGGTATACGCAGTATTTT.

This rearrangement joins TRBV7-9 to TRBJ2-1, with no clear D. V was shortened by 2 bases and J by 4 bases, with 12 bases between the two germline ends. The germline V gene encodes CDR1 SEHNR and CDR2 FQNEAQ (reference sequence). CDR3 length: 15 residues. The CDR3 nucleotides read TGTGCCAGCAGCTTAAGGCGGATCGGATACAATGAGCAGTTCTTC. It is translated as CASSLRRIGYNEQFF. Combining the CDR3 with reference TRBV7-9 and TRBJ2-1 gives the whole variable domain DTGVSQNPRHKITKRGQNVTFRCDPISEHNRLYWYRQTLGQGPEFLTYFQNEAQLEKSRLLSDRFSAERPKGSFSTLEIQRTEQGDSAMYLCASSLRRIGYNEQFFGPGTRLTVL.

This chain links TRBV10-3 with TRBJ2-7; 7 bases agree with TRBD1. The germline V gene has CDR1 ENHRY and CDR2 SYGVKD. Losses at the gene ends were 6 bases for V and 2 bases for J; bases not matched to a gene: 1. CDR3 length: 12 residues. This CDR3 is CAISGQAYEQYF. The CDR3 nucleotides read TGTGCCATCAGCGGACAGGCCTACGAGCAGTACTTC.

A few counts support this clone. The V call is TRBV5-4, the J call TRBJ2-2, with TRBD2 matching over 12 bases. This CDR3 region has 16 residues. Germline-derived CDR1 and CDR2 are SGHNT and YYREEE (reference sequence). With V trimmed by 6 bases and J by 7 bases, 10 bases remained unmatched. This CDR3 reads CASTPTSGRVVGELFF. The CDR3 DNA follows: TGTGCCAGCACCCCGACTAGCGGGAGAGTGGTCGGGGAGCTGTTTTTT.

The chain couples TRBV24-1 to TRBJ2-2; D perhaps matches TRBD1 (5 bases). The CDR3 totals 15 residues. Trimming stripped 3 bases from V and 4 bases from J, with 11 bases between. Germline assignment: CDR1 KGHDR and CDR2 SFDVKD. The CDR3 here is CATSDIVRGTGELFF. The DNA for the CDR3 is TGTGCCACCAGTGATATCGTTAGGGGCACCGGGGAGCTGTTTTTT.

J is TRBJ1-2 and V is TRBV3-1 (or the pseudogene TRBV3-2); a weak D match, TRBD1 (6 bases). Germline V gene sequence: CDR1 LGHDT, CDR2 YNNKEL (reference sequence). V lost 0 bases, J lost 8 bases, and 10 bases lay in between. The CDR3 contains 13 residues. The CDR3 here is CASSQDSRGGYTF. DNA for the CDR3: TGTGCCAGCAGCCAAGATTCCAGGGGAGGCTACACCTTC.

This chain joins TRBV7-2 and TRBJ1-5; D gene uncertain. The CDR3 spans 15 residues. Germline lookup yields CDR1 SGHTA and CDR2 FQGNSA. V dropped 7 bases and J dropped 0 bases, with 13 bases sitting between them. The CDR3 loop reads CASTPRVNSNQPQHF. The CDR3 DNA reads TGTGCCAGCACCCCGCGAGTTAATAGCAATCAGCCCCAGCATTTT.

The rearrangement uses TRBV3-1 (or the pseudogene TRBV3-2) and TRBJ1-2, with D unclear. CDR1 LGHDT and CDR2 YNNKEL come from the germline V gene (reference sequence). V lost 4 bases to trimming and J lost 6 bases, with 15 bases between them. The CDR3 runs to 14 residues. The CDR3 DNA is TGTGCCAGCAGCCCTTCGGGGTCGAGCGATGGCTACACCTTC. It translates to CASSPSGSSDGYTF.

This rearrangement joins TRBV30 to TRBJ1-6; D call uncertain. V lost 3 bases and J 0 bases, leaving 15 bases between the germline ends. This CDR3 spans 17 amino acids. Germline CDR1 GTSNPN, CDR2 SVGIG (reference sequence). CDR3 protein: CAWRYGQAFSYNSPLHF. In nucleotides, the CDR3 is TGTGCCTGGAGGTACGGTCAGGCGTTCTCCTATAATTCACCCCTCCACTTT.

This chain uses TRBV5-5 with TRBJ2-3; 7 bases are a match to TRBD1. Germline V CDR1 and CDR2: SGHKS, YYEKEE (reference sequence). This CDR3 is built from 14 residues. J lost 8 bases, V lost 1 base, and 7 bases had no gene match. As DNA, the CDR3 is TGTGCCAGCAGCTTGTCGGGCACAGGGGTTACGCAGTATTTT. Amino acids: CASSLSGTGVTQYF.

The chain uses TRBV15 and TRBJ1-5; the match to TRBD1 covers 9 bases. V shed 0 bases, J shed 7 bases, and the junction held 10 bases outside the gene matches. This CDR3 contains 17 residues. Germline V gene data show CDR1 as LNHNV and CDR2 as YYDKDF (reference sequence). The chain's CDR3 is CATSRDSGQGYEQPQHF. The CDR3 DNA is TGTGCCACCAGCAGAGATAGTGGACAGGGGTACGAGCAGCCCCAGCATTTT.

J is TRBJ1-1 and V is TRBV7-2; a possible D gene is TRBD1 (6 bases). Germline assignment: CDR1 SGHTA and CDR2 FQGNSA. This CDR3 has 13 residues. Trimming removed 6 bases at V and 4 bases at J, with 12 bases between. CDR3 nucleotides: TGTGCCAGCAGACCCAGGGGTGGCACTGAAGCTTTCTTT. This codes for CASRPRGGTEAFF.

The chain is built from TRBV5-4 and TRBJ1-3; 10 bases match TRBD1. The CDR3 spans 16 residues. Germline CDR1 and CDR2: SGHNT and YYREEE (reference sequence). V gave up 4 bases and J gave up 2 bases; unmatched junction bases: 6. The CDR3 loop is CASSPGQGWPGNTIYF. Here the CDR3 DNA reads TGTGCCAGCAGCCCGGGACAGGGGTGGCCTGGAAACACCATATATTTT. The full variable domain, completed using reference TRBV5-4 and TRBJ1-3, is ETGVTQSPTHLIKTRGQQVTLRCSSQSGHNTVSWYQQALGQGPQFIFQYYREEENGRGNFPPRFSGLQFPNYSSELNVNALELDDSALYLCASSPGQGWPGNTIYFGEGSWLTVV.

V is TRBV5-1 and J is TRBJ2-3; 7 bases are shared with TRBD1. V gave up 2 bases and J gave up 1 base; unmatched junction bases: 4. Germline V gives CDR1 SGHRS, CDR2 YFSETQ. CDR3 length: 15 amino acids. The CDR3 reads CASSLGTGGTDTQYF. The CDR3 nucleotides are TGCGCCAGCAGCTTAGGTACAGGGGGCACAGATACGCAGTATTTT.

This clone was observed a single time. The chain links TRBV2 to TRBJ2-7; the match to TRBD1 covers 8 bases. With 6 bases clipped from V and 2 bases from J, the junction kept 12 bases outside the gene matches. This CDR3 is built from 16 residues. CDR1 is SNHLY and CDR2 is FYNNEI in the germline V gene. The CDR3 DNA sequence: TGTGCCAGCAGACCCAGACAGGGGAGGCCTACCTACGAGCAGTACTTC. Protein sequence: CASRPRQGRPTYEQYF.

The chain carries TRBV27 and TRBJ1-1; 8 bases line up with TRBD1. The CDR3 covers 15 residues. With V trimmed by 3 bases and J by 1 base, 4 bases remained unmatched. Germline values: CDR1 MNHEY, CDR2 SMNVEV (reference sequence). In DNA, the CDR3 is TGTGCCAGCAGTTTGACAGGGGTGGGGAACACTGAAGCTTTCTTT. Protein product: CASSLTGVGNTEAFF.

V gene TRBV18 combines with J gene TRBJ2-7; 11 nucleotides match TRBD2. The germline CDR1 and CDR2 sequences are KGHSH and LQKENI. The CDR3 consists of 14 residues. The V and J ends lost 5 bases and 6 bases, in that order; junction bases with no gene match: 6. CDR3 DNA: TGTGCCAGCTCAGCCTCCGGGACTAGCGGCGAGCAGTACTTC. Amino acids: CASSASGTSGEQYF.

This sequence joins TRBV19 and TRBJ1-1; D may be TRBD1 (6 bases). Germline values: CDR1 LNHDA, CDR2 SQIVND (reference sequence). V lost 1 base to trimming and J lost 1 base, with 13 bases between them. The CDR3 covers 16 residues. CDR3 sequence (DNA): TGTGCCAGTAGTATAGGTTGGGGGCTGGGGAACACTGAAGCTTTCTTT. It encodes CASSIGWGLGNTEAFF. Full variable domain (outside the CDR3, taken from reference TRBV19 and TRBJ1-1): DGGITQSPKYLFRKEGQNVTLSCEQNLNHDAMYWYRQDPGQGLRLIYYSQIVNDFQKGDIAEGYSVSREKKESFPLTVTSAQKNPTAFYLCASSIGWGLGNTEAFFGQGTRLTVV.

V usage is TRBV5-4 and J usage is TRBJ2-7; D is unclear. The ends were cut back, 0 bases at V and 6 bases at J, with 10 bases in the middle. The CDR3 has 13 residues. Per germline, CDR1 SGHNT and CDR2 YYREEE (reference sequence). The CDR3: CASSLDPLSEQYF. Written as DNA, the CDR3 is TGTGCCAGCAGCTTGGATCCTCTCAGCGAGCAGTACTTC. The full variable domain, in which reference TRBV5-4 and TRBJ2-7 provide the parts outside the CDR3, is ETGVTQSPTHLIKTRGQQVTLRCSSQSGHNTVSWYQQALGQGPQFIFQYYREEENGRGNFPPRFSGLQFPNYSSELNVNALELDDSALYLCASSLDPLSEQYFGPGTRLTVT.